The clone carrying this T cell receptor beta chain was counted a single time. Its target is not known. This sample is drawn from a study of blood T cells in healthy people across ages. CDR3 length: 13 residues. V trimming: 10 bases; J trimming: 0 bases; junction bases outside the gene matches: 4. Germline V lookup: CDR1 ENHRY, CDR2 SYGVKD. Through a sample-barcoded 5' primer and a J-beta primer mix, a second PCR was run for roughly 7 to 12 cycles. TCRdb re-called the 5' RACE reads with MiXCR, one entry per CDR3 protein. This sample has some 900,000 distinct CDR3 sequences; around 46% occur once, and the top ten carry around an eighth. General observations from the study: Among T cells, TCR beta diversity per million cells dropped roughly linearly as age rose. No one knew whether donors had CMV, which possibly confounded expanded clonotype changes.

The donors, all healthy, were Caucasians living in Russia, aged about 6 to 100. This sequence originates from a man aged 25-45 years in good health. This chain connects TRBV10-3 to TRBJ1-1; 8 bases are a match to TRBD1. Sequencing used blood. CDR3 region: CATGQGVNTEAFF. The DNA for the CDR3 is TGTGCCACCGGACAGGGCGTGAACACTGAAGCTTTCTTT.